The present T cell receptor (beta chain) was sequenced within a study of cytomegalovirus exposure and HLA in healthy donors. In the case of this clone: Its antigen is undetermined.

Primers for the PCR totalled 60 Vbeta and 13 Jbeta. The repertoire was sequenced with immunoSEQ multiplex PCR; TCRdb's copy has only in-frame clones and lacks some. In the table there are 150,000 to 200,000 clones, about 81% of which are singletons. V lost 6 bases and J lost 10; bases outside the gene matches: 4. Germline V gene sequence: CDR1 SNHLY, CDR2 FYNNEI. This CDR3 is 11 amino acids long. Overall study findings and caveats: Around 160 TCR beta chains were listed as cytomegalovirus-associated.

This receptor was taken from a woman between 50 and 59 years old in good health and CMV-seropositive. Sequencing was performed on PBMCs. J is TRBJ1-1 and V is TRBV2; 8 bases line up with TRBD1. The CDR3 sequence: CASSYRGVAFF. The CDR3 nucleotides are TGTGCCAGCAGCTACAGGGGGGTAGCTTTCTTT.